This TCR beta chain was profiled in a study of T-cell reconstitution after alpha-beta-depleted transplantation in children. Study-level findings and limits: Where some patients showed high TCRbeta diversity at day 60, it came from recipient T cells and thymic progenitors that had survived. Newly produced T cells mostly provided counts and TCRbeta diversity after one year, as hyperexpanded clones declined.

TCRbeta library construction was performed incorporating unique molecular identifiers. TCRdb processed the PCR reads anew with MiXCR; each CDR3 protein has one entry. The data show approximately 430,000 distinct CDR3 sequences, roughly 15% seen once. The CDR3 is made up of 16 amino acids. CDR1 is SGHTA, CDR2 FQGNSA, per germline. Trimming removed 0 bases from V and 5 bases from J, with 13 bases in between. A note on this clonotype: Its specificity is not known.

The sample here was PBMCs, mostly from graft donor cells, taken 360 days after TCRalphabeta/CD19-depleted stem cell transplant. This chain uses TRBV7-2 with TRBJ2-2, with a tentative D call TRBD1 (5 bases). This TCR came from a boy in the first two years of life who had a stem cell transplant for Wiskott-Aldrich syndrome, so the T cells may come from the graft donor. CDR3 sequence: CASSLALGRWTGELFF. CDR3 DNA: TGTGCCAGCAGCTTAGCGCTGGGGCGCTGGACCGGGGAGCTGTTTTTT.